The rows below give T cell receptor beta chains drawn from one sample of a study of control samples from healthy donors and cancer patients. The repertoire was sequenced with immunoSEQ multiplex PCR; TCRdb's copy has only in-frame clones and lacks some. The sample records some 80,000 clones, roughly 90% being singletons. The specimen was PBMCs. The receptors derive from an older woman with head and neck cancer. The CDR3 runs from the conserved cysteine through the conserved F or W. D genes are given only for firm matches. The size entry is marked missing in some rows and otherwise reads once, few, many or a size class.

TRBV7-2	TRBJ2-7	-	-	14	TGTGCCAGCAGCTCAGGCCTATTGCCGTACGAGCAGTACTTC	CASSSGLLPYEQYF
TRBV29-1	TRBJ2-2	-	-	14	TGCAGCGCCCAAGGAGCTACGAACACCGGGGAGCTGTTTTTT	CSAQGATNTGELFF
TRBV2	TRBJ1-1	-	TRBD1	17	TGTGCCAGCACCCAAGTGGGGGCAAAGGACAGGGGCCCTGAAGCTTTCTTT	CASTQVGAKDRGPEAFF
TRBV3-1/TRBV3-2	TRBJ1-1	-	-	12	TGTGCCAGCAGCCCAACAGGGACTGAAGCTTTCTTT	CASSPTGTEAFF
TRBV6-5	TRBJ2-2	-	TRBD1	15	TGTGCCAGCACCTGGGGACAGGGTGATCACGGGGAGCTGTTTTTT	CASTWGQGDHGELFF
TRBV7-9	TRBJ2-2	-	TRBD2	18	TGTGCCAGCAGCAAATTTGGGGTAGCGGGAGCGAACACCGGGGAGCTGTTTTTT	CASSKFGVAGANTGELFF
TRBV9	TRBJ1-1	-	-	13	TGTGCCAGCAGCGTAATCATGAACACTGAAGCTTTCTTT	CASSVIMNTEAFF
TRBV5-1	TRBJ2-2	-	-	14	TGCGCCAGCAGCGGTCTTGTCCCGACCGGGGAGCTGTTTTTT	CASSGLVPTGELFF
TRBV10-1	TRBJ2-7	-	TRBD2	15	TGCGCCAGCAGTGAGTCAGAGCGGGAAGACTACGAGCAGTACTTC	CASSESEREDYEQYF
TRBV5-4	TRBJ2-3	-	TRBD1	15	TGTGCCAGCAGCCTCCGGGACAGATTCACAGATACGCAGTATTTT	CASSLRDRFTDTQYF
TRBV7-2	TRBJ2-7	-	-	12	TGTGCCAGCAGCGTCGGCCCCTACGAGCAGTACTTC	CASSVGPYEQYF
TRBV19	TRBJ2-7	-	TRBD1	15	TGTGCCAGTGGAACCCAAGGGGACAGATCCTACGAGCAGTACTTC	CASGTQGDRSYEQYF
TRBV29-1	TRBJ1-4	-	TRBD1	14	TGCAGCGTTGAAGGGACAGGGGATAATGAAAAACTGTTTTTT	CSVEGTGDNEKLFF
TRBV30	TRBJ2-2	-	-	13	TGTGCCTTCTGGGGGAGGGGGGCCGGGGAGCTGTTTTTT	CAFWGRGAGELFF
TRBV11-2	TRBJ2-2	few	TRBD2	15	TGTGCCAGCAGCTTGCTAGCGGGAGGGACCGGGGAGCTGTTTTTT	CASSLLAGGTGELFF
TRBV5-4	TRBJ1-4	-	-	13	TGTGCCAGCAGCGCCGACCCGGGGGAAAAACTGTTTTTT	CASSADPGEKLFF
TRBV18	TRBJ2-7	-	-	13	TGTGCCAGCTCCCTTACAGGGTCCGGCGAGCAGTACTTC	CASSLTGSGEQYF
TRBV7-9	TRBJ1-1	-	-	14	TGTGCCAGCAGCCTGCAGGGTGGGAACACTGAAGCTTTCTTT	CASSLQGGNTEAFF
TRBV6-6	TRBJ1-3	-	-	13	TGTGCCAGCAGCGACCCGGGCGGAAACACCATATATTTT	CASSDPGGNTIYF
TRBV9	TRBJ2-5	-	-	16	TGTGCCAGCAGCGTACGAGGCGGGACGGCCAGGGAGACCCAGTACTTC	CASSVRGGTARETQYF
TRBV29-1	TRBJ2-7	-	TRBD2	13	TGCAGCGTGACTAGCGGGGGCACCTACGAGCAGTACTTC	CSVTSGGTYEQYF
TRBV28	TRBJ2-7	-	TRBD1	15	TGTGCCAGCAGCTTAGGACAGGGCTTGAGCTACGAGCAGTACTTC	CASSLGQGLSYEQYF
TRBV5-4	TRBJ2-1	-	-	13	TGTGCCAGCAGCGTAGGGACCAACAATGAGCAGTTCTTC	CASSVGTNNEQFF
TRBV7-2	TRBJ2-7	-	-	14	TGTGCCAGCAACTCGCAGGGAGGGGGGCGCGAGCAGTACTTC	CASNSQGGGREQYF
TRBV7-2	TRBJ2-7	once	TRBD2	16	TGTGCCAGCAGCTTAGTTCGTTGGGAGGGCCAATACGAGCAGTACTTC	CASSLVRWEGQYEQYF